These T cell receptor beta chains were read from a single sample in a study of low-dose radiotherapy and immunotherapy resistance in tumors. TCRdb reprocessed the reads via MiXCR and lists one record per CDR3 protein. The table includes about 64,000 distinct CDR3 sequences, around 27% detected once. This specimen was PBMCs, taken before treatment. These receptors were collected from a male donor with rectosigmoid adenocarcinoma. Both conserved end residues are part of each CDR3. A D gene is named only where the DNA matches it firmly. Rows may omit the clone size; those that give it use once, few, many or a size class.

clone_size d_call j_call v_call cdr3_nt cdr3_aa
once TRBD2 TRBJ2-7 TRBV28 TGTGCCAGCAGTTTGGGGACTACTCCCTACGAGCAGTACTTC CASSLGTTPYEQYF
many . TRBJ2-5 TRBV20-1 TGCAGTGCTATCAACATACAAGAGACCCAGTACTTC CSAINIQETQYF
many TRBD1 TRBJ2-5 TRBV11-2 TGTGCCAGCAGCTTAAGGACAGGGCCGCGGCAAGAGACCCAGTACTTC CASSLRTGPRQETQYF
many . TRBJ2-7 TRBV5-1 TGCGCCAGCAGCTTTCCGGGGATGGGAGAGCAGTACTTC CASSFPGMGEQYF
many . TRBJ2-7 TRBV4-2 TGTGCCAGCAGCCAAGACCCGGGGAGCTCCTACGAGCAGTACTTC CASSQDPGSSYEQYF
many TRBD2 TRBJ2-7 TRBV4-1 TGCGCCAGCAGCTTAGGACTAGTCGGGGACGAGCAGTACTTC CASSLGLVGDEQYF
few TRBD2 TRBJ2-5 TRBV7-2 TGTGCCAGCAGCCGCCGCTCGTTCGGGACTAGCGGGGGAGAGACCCAGTACTTC CASSRRSFGTSGGETQYF
. . TRBJ1-2 TRBV20-1 TGCAGTGCTAGAGATGAAACAGCCGCCTATGGCTACACCTTC CSARDETAAYGYTF
. TRBD2 TRBJ2-1 TRBV7-2 TGTGCCAGCAGTAAGGGACTAGCGCTCAATGAGCAGTTCTTC CASSKGLALNEQFF
many TRBD2 TRBJ2-1 TRBV2 TGTGCCAGCAGTCCGACTAGCGGGCGGACCAATGAGCAGTTCTTC CASSPTSGRTNEQFF
many . TRBJ2-7 TRBV3-1 TGTGCCAGCAGCCCAGGGGTGGGGGGCGGCTACGAGCAGTACTTC CASSPGVGGGYEQYF
many . TRBJ1-1 TRBV4-1 TGCGCCAGCAGCCAAGAACCGAAGACTGAAGCTTTCTTT CASSQEPKTEAFF
many . TRBJ2-2 TRBV18 TGTGCCAGCTCACCACCGGAGGTCGGCGGGGAGCTGTTTTTT CASSPPEVGGELFF
many TRBD2 TRBJ2-5 TRBV7-2 TGTGCCAGCAGTTATACTAGCGGGGTTGGGAGAGAGACCCAGTACTTC CASSYTSGVGRETQYF
many TRBD1 TRBJ1-2 TRBV5-1 TGCGCCAGCAGCTTGGCTACAGGGGAAACCTATGGCTACACCTTC CASSLATGETYGYTF
many TRBD1 TRBJ1-4 TRBV12-3/TRBV12-4 TGTGCCAGCAAACTAGGACAGGGGGAGGAAAAACTGTTTTTT CASKLGQGEEKLFF
many . TRBJ1-5 TRBV19 TGTGCCAGTAGTCAGGGCCAGGGAGGAGGCAATCAGCCCCAGCATTTT CASSQGQGGGNQPQHF
many TRBD1 TRBJ2-1 TRBV12-3/TRBV12-4 TGTGCCAGCAGCCGCCCTACAGGGGCCTACAATGAGCAGTTCTTC CASSRPTGAYNEQFF
many TRBD1 TRBJ1-5 TRBV5-1 TGCGCCAGCAGCTCGGGACAGGGGGATTACAATCAGCCCCAGCATTTT CASSSGQGDYNQPQHF
once . TRBJ2-7 TRBV15 TGTGCCACCAGCAGAGATTCGGTCTCCTACGAGCAGTACTTC CATSRDSVSYEQYF
. . TRBJ2-7 TRBV28 TGTGCCAGCAGTTCACTGATTACAGGACCTAGGAGCTCCTACGAGCAGTACTTC CASSSLITGPRSSYEQYF
few . TRBJ2-7 TRBV6-1 TGTGCCAGCAGTGAGGGTGGGGAGCGCTCCTACGAGCAGTACTTC CASSEGGERSYEQYF
many TRBD1 TRBJ2-5 TRBV11-3 TGTGCCAGCAGCTCCACGGGACAGGGTGTTACCCAGTACTTC CASSSTGQGVTQYF
many . TRBJ2-5 TRBV6-1 TGTGCCAGCAGTGAAGACAGGGCCCAAGAGACCCAGTACTTC CASSEDRAQETQYF
. . TRBJ1-1 TRBV3-1 TGTGCCAGCAGCCGGGCGAGCACTGAAGCTTTCTTT CASSRASTEAFF
many . TRBJ2-7 TRBV5-1 TGCGCCAGCAGCTCGACAGGGACTACCTACGAGCAGTACTTC CASSSTGTTYEQYF
once . TRBJ2-1 TRBV7-9 TGTGCCAGCAGCACCGGGGCCTTCCCACATGAGCAGTTCTTC CASSTGAFPHEQFF
many TRBD2 TRBJ2-1 TRBV4-1 TGCGCCAGCAGCCATAGCGGGAGGAGCTCCTACAATGAGCAGTTCTTC CASSHSGRSSYNEQFF
many . TRBJ2-3 TRBV6-2/TRBV6-3 TGTGCCAGCAGTACTCTCTATGGGACGCACACAGATACGCAGTATTTT CASSTLYGTHTDTQYF